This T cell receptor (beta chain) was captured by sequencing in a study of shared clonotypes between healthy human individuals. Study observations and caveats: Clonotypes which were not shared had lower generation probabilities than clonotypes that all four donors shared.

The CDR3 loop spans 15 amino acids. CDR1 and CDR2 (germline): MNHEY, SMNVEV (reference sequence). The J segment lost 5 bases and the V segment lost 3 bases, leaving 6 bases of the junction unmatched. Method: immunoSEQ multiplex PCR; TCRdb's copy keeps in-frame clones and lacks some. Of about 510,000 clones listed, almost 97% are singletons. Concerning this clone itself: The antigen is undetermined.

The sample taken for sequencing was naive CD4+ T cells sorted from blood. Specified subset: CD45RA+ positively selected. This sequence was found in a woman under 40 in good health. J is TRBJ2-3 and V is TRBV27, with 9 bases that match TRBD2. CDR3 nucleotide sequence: TGTGCCAGCAGTTTTTTAGCGGGAGATAAAGATACGCAGTATTTT. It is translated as CASSFLAGDKDTQYF.